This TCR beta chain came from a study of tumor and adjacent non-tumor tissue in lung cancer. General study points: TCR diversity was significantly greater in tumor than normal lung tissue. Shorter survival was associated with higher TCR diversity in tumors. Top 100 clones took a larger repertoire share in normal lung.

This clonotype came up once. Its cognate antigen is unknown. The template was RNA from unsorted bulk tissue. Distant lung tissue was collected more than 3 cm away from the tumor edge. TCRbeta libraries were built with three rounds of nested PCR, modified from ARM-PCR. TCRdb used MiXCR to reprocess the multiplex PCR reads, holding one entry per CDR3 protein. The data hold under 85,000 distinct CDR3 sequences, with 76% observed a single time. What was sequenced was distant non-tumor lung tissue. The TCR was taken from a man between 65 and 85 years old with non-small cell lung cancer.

CDR3 nucleotide sequence: TGCAGCGTTTCCGGGACAAGCGGGAGCAATGAGCAGTTCTTC. This codes for CSVSGTSGSNEQFF. The V call is TRBV29-1, the J call TRBJ2-1; 8 bases are a match to TRBD2. Trimming at V came to 5 bases and at J to 6 bases, leaving 9 bases not matched to a gene. The CDR3 has 14 residues. The V gene's germline CDR1 is SQVTM and CDR2 ANQGSEA.